These 14 T cell receptor beta chains came from one sample sequenced in a study of cytomegalovirus exposure and HLA in healthy donors. Primers for the PCR totalled 60 Vbeta and 13 Jbeta. The protocol was immunoSEQ multiplex PCR, while the TCRdb copy is restricted to in-frame clones and leaves out a portion. The sample records approximately 80,000 clones, around 70% being singletons. Sequenced: PBMCs. The receptors originated from a woman aged 40-49 years in good health and CMV-seropositive.

This clone was counted once. This chain uses TRBV9 with TRBJ1-1; 10 bases align to TRBD1. In germline, CDR1 is SGDLS, CDR2 YYNGEE. Trimming cost V 3 bases and J 5 bases; bases outside gene matches: 4. This CDR3 is 14 amino acids long. The CDR3 spells CASSADRGRTEAFF. Here the CDR3 DNA reads TGTGCCAGCAGCGCCGACAGGGGGCGGACTGAAGCTTTCTTT.

For this clone: A far bigger clonotype differs at one base, so this is likely a read error. This sample includes further DNA sequences coding for the same CDR3. The genes are TRBV2 and TRBJ2-7, with TRBD1 as a possible D gene (6 bases). The CDR3 loop spans 12 amino acids. From germline, CDR1 is SNHLY and CDR2 FYNNEI. CDR3 residues: CASRETGYEQYF. DNA for the CDR3: TGTGCAAGCAGAGAGACAGGATACGAGCAGTACTTC.

The V call is TRBV5-1, the J call TRBJ2-2, with TRBD1 matching 7 bases. The CDR3 runs 16 residues. From germline, CDR1 is SGHRS and CDR2 YFSETQ. J was trimmed by 5 bases and V by 6 bases; bases with no gene match: 13. CDR3 region: CASKGTVPSGTGELFF. For the CDR3, the DNA is TGCGCCAGCAAGGGGACAGTGCCGTCGGGGACCGGGGAGCTGTTTTTT.

The chain has TRBV29-1 and TRBJ2-3; D may be TRBD1 (6 bases). This CDR3 has 15 residues. The germline gives CDR1 SQVTM, CDR2 ANQGSEA. With 0 bases removed from V and 4 bases from J, the gap between germline ends came to 14 bases. CDR3 protein: CSVEETGKIADTQYF. The CDR3 DNA is TGCAGCGTTGAAGAAACAGGGAAGATCGCAGATACGCAGTATTTT.

This chain joins TRBV4-3 and TRBJ1-2; possible D gene TRBD1, 6 bases. The CDR3 extends over 14 amino acids. The V end was cut by 6 bases, the J end by 4 bases, with 15 bases between. Per germline, CDR1 LGHNA and CDR2 YSLEER. Here the CDR3 DNA reads TGCGCCAGCAGACAAATCGGACAGACCTATGGCTACACCTTC. Its translation: CASRQIGQTYGYTF.

This clone came up a few times. The chain is built from TRBV7-2 and TRBJ2-5, with 9 bases matching TRBD2. V lost 5 bases and J lost 4; bases outside the gene matches: 5. The CDR3 has 14 residues. Looked up from germline, CDR1 is SGHTA and CDR2 is FQGNSA. In DNA form, the CDR3 reads TGTGCCAGCAGCCCCATGCGGGGGGGAGAGACCCAGTACTTC. This codes for CASSPMRGGETQYF.

This sequence joins TRBV5-8 and TRBJ2-7; a possible D gene is TRBD1 (6 bases). The germline V and J ends were trimmed by 0 bases and 1 base, with 11 bases remaining between them. CDR3 length: 15 amino acids. The germline V gene encodes CDR1 SGHTS and CDR2 YDEGEE. The CDR3 nucleotides read TGTGCCAGCAGCTTGGATCATACAGGGTCCTACGAGCAGTACTTC. This codes for CASSLDHTGSYEQYF.

This clone was found a few times. This chain connects TRBV11-3 to TRBJ1-5; TRBD1 agrees at 8 bases. Per the germline V gene, CDR1 is SGHNT and CDR2 is YENEEA. The CDR3 runs 16 residues. After removal of 1 base from V and 2 bases from J, the junction contained 4 bases not matched to a gene. In DNA form, the CDR3 reads TGTGCCAGCAGCTTAGGGCAGGGGGCGGGCAATCAGCCCCAGCATTTT. Protein product: CASSLGQGAGNQPQHF.

This chain uses TRBV7-2 with TRBJ1-6; the D gene is possibly TRBD1 (5 bases). The CDR3 is made up of 15 amino acids. CDR1 SGHTA and CDR2 FQGNSA come from the germline V gene. V lost 0 bases and J lost 9, with 12 bases in between. The CDR3 here is CASSLASRESSPLHF. CDR3 sequence (DNA): TGTGCCAGCAGCTTAGCGAGCAGGGAAAGTTCACCCCTCCACTTT.

This clone was observed a single time. This chain links TRBV4-3 with TRBJ1-2, with a tentative D call TRBD1 (5 bases). Germline values: CDR1 LGHNA, CDR2 YSLEER. The V gene lost 3 bases and the J gene lost 8 bases, with 19 bases spanning the gap. The CDR3 is 15 amino acids. CDR3 sequence (DNA): TGCGCCAGCAGCCATACTGATCAGGGTTTGGGGGGCTACACCTTC. This gives the protein CASSHTDQGLGGYTF.

The chain is built from TRBV29-1 and TRBJ2-7, with a weak D call TRBD2 (6 bases). Germline V gives CDR1 SQVTM, CDR2 ANQGSEA. Trimming left V 4 bases short and J 3 bases short, with 13 bases between. This CDR3 has 13 residues. The DNA of the CDR3 is TGCAGCGTTGTACGGGGGTTAAGCTACGAGCAGTACTTC. This encodes CSVVRGLSYEQYF.

V gene TRBV27 combines with J gene TRBJ1-2, with D possibly TRBD1 on 5 matching bases. Germline loops: CDR1 MNHEY, CDR2 SMNVEV (reference sequence). Trimming removed 7 bases at V and 4 bases at J, with 19 bases between. The CDR3 extends over 15 amino acids. The CDR3 nucleotides are TGTGCCAGCACCCAACCCCAGACAGTGCCCTATGGCTACACCTTC. As protein: CASTQPQTVPYGYTF.

V gene TRBV6-4 combines with J gene TRBJ2-1; TRBD2 matches 9 bases. The CDR3 has 16 amino acids. Looked up from germline, CDR1 is MRHNA and CDR2 is SNTAGT. V gave up 2 bases and J gave up 1 base; unmatched junction bases: 3. CDR3 protein: CASSDQTSGSYNEQFF. CDR3 coding DNA: TGTGCCAGCAGTGACCAGACTAGCGGATCCTACAATGAGCAGTTCTTC.

This clone was detected only a few times. The chain links TRBV5-4 to TRBJ1-5; no definite D call. Germline lookup yields CDR1 SGHNT and CDR2 YYREEE (reference sequence). V was shortened by 1 base and J by 0 bases, with 17 bases between the two germline ends. The CDR3 consists of 18 residues. The CDR3 sequence is CASSLTPSGSYSNQPQHF. CDR3 coding DNA: TGTGCCAGCAGCTTGACCCCATCAGGCTCATATAGCAATCAGCCCCAGCATTTT.